This is a list of T cell receptor beta chains from one sample in a study of low-dose radiotherapy and immunotherapy resistance in tumors. TCRdb re-derived calls from the reads in MiXCR, one entry per CDR3 protein. Seen here are around 83,000 distinct CDR3 sequences, 18% observed once, and the top ten hold about 5.5%. Sequenced material: PBMCs, taken before treatment. The receptor set was obtained from a male donor with prostate cancer. CDR3s include the opening cysteine and the closing phenylalanine or tryptophan. Fields, in order: V gene, J gene, CDR3 protein.

V gene: TRBV10-2; J gene: TRBJ1-5; CDR3 protein: CASSGQGNQPQHF
V gene: TRBV5-4; J gene: TRBJ1-1; CDR3 protein: CASSFPPGQKNTEAFF
V gene: TRBV20-1; J gene: TRBJ2-1; CDR3 protein: CSAPRLAGGNNEQFF
V gene: TRBV5-1; J gene: TRBJ2-2; CDR3 protein: CASSLRATRGTGELFF
V gene: TRBV6-6; J gene: TRBJ1-3; CDR3 protein: CASSYFRPGQISGNTIYF
V gene: TRBV6-5; J gene: TRBJ1-3; CDR3 protein: CASSVGGAYSGNTIYF
V gene: TRBV11-1; J gene: TRBJ2-7; CDR3 protein: CASSSNTAREQYF
V gene: TRBV4-1; J gene: TRBJ2-3; CDR3 protein: CASSHRARTEVPDTQYF
V gene: TRBV27; J gene: TRBJ2-2; CDR3 protein: CASSFGLADTGELFF
V gene: TRBV7-3; J gene: TRBJ2-1; CDR3 protein: CASSPTSGAYNEQFF
V gene: TRBV2; J gene: TRBJ2-3; CDR3 protein: CARNRADTQYF
V gene: TRBV5-6; J gene: TRBJ2-2; CDR3 protein: CASRATGELFF
V gene: TRBV6-5; J gene: TRBJ2-7; CDR3 protein: CASSSSTSGRAYEQYF
V gene: TRBV12-3/TRBV12-4; J gene: TRBJ1-1; CDR3 protein: CASSFELNTEAFF
V gene: TRBV7-8; J gene: TRBJ2-1; CDR3 protein: CASSFRGGSGVQFF
V gene: TRBV28; J gene: TRBJ1-5; CDR3 protein: CASSFRAQPQHF
V gene: TRBV20-1; J gene: TRBJ1-2; CDR3 protein: CSARREIAGTAYGYTF
V gene: TRBV28; J gene: TRBJ2-6; CDR3 protein: CASSWGSPGRAGANVLTF
V gene: TRBV7-8; J gene: TRBJ2-3; CDR3 protein: CASSLVGARGDTQYF
V gene: TRBV28; J gene: TRBJ2-7; CDR3 protein: CASSFLGQGLSYEQYF
V gene: TRBV5-1; J gene: TRBJ2-1; CDR3 protein: CASSWSRLAGAYNEQFF
V gene: TRBV6-5; J gene: TRBJ2-7; CDR3 protein: CASRVGRGLYEQYF
V gene: TRBV4-1; J gene: TRBJ1-5; CDR3 protein: CASSHVVGQVNQPQHF
V gene: TRBV9; J gene: TRBJ2-7; CDR3 protein: CASSATGWGYEQYF
V gene: TRBV14; J gene: TRBJ1-1; CDR3 protein: CASSLLQGNTEAFF
V gene: TRBV20-1; J gene: TRBJ1-6; CDR3 protein: CSARDFSSYNSPLHF
V gene: TRBV28; J gene: TRBJ2-7; CDR3 protein: CASSSRGRGSYEQYF
V gene: TRBV12-3/TRBV12-4; J gene: TRBJ2-2; CDR3 protein: CASSLRGNALSNTGELFF
V gene: TRBV6-5; J gene: TRBJ1-3; CDR3 protein: CASSRTGRDTIYF
V gene: TRBV7-2; J gene: TRBJ1-2; CDR3 protein: CASSPGTGEGYTF